These T cell receptor beta chains were read from a single sample in a study of blood T cell repertoires in COVID-19. Sequencing used immunoSEQ multiplex PCR; TCRdb keeps in-frame clones, though not all of them. The sample holds roughly 150,000 clones, roughly four fifths seen once. Sequencing used peripheral blood. These receptors were collected from a human donor with acute or convalescent COVID-19. The donor label of this sample is uncertain. CDR3s include the opening cysteine and the closing phenylalanine or tryptophan.

V: TRBV19; J: TRBJ1-5; CDR3: CASSIGGFQNSNQPQHF
V: TRBV19; J: TRBJ1-2; CDR3: CASSIWRRGLGGYTF
V: TRBV10-1; J: TRBJ2-6; CDR3: CASGTGSSGANVLTF
V: TRBV2; J: TRBJ1-1; CDR3: CASSLLTEAFF
V: TRBV6-6; J: TRBJ1-1; CDR3: CATRQVLGTEAFF
V: TRBV7-2; J: TRBJ1-2; CDR3: CASSLIQVGGSGYTF
V: TRBV18; J: TRBJ1-4; CDR3: CASSPGEDRVGQKLFF
V: TRBV14; J: TRBJ2-7; CDR3: CASSQRPGQGTYEQYF
V: TRBV9; J: TRBJ1-3; CDR3: CASSLTTGGKNTIYF
V: TRBV6-5; J: TRBJ1-2; CDR3: CASSYSAGRLNYGYTF
V: TRBV6-1; J: TRBJ1-1; CDR3: CASSEEGGSGKAFF
V: TRBV7-3; J: TRBJ2-3; CDR3: CASSPLAGGSTDTQYF
V: TRBV19; J: TRBJ1-4; CDR3: CASSLTRDRSTYEKLFF
V: TRBV30; J: TRBJ1-2; CDR3: CACLNSRLRGYTF
V: TRBV9; J: TRBJ1-2; CDR3: CASSGGWGGSYGYTF
V: TRBV6-5; J: TRBJ1-4; CDR3: CASSSNRGEREKLFF
V: TRBV4-2; J: TRBJ2-6; CDR3: CASSPVTGRDREFSGANVLTF
V: TRBV7-6; J: TRBJ1-2; CDR3: CASSLSGGNGYTF
V: TRBV12-5; J: TRBJ2-3; CDR3: CASGLEGGVSTDTQYF
V: TRBV19; J: TRBJ2-4; CDR3: CASSIVAPGIAGTGAKNIQYF
V: TRBV9; J: TRBJ1-3; CDR3: CASSGASPGQGLGNTIYF
V: TRBV15; J: TRBJ1-6; CDR3: CATSRVAGLAPLHF
V: TRBV5-1; J: TRBJ1-1; CDR3: CASSLGGAANTEAFF
V: TRBV19; J: TRBJ2-3; CDR3: CASSMGREDTQYF
V: TRBV11-2; J: TRBJ1-2; CDR3: CASSFRDISDGYTF
V: TRBV28; J: TRBJ1-2; CDR3: CASRPQGDYGYTF
V: TRBV18; J: TRBJ1-5; CDR3: CASSPQGYQPQHF
V: TRBV5-6; J: TRBJ1-1; CDR3: CASSLERGGTEAFF
V: TRBV18; J: TRBJ1-6; CDR3: CASSPPTGGNSPLHF
V: TRBV19; J: TRBJ2-6; CDR3: CASSSTGALHNVLTF
V: TRBV29-1; J: TRBJ1-2; CDR3: CSVDHRDLYGYTF
V: TRBV7-2; J: TRBJ1-3; CDR3: CASSLVAGPSSGNTIYF
V: TRBV15; J: TRBJ2-7; CDR3: CATSERGGLGYEQYF
V: TRBV10-3; J: TRBJ2-2; CDR3: CAISEPQGSGELFF
V: TRBV5-4; J: TRBJ2-1; CDR3: CASSLTGGAREQFF
V: TRBV3-1/TRBV3-2; J: TRBJ1-1; CDR3: CASSQEIVGRAFF
V: TRBV5-1; J: TRBJ2-7; CDR3: CASSLGLAGSSYEQYF
V: TRBV18; J: TRBJ2-1; CDR3: CASWTSGGNEQFF
V: TRBV23-1; J: TRBJ1-2; CDR3: CASSQGGGRINYGYTF
V: TRBV29-1; J: TRBJ2-7; CDR3: CSVAGQSYEQYF
V: TRBV6-1; J: TRBJ2-7; CDR3: CASSEALRGIYEQYF
V: TRBV11-1; J: TRBJ2-7; CDR3: CASSSSVRGGRNEQYF
V: TRBV10-3; J: TRBJ1-1; CDR3: CAISEVQLEAFF
V: TRBV2; J: TRBJ2-6; CDR3: CASKTVLSGANVLTF
V: TRBV4-2; J: TRBJ1-2; CDR3: CASSQGLSDGYTF
V: TRBV9; J: TRBJ2-7; CDR3: CASSVAFDRAEQYF
V: TRBV5-4; J: TRBJ1-5; CDR3: CASSVRGVSNQPQHF
V: TRBV10-1; J: TRBJ2-3; CDR3: CASSDYEPDTQYF
V: TRBV3-1/TRBV3-2; J: TRBJ1-2; CDR3: CASSQDSGRGHGYTF
V: TRBV11-2; J: TRBJ2-2; CDR3: CASSLNRDRAFTGELFF